Shown below are 30 T cell receptor beta chains from a single sample sequenced in a study of blood T cell repertoires in COVID-19. Data came from immunoSEQ multiplex PCR; TCRdb stores just in-frame clones and leaves some out. The sample has about 88,000 clones, 91% seen once. Sample: peripheral blood. Receptors originate from a human donor with active COVID-19. The donor label of this sample is uncertain.

This sequence joins TRBV27 and TRBJ1-2; D is undetermined. Per the germline V gene, CDR1 is MNHEY and CDR2 is SMNVEV (reference sequence). CDR3 length: 14 amino acids. Between the trimmed V and J ends, which lost 0 bases and 0 bases, there was a span of 5 bases. The CDR3 DNA follows: TGTGCCAGCAGTTTATCGGCATCTAACTATGGCTACACCTTC. This codes for CASSLSASNYGYTF.

The CDR3 sequence: CSVEADMNTEAFF. The CDR3 DNA sequence: TGCAGCGTTGAGGCCGATATGAACACTGAAGCTTTCTTT. The rearrangement links TRBV29-1 to TRBJ1-1; D not certain. CDR3 length equals 13 residues. The germline V and J ends were trimmed by 3 bases and 0 bases, with 8 bases remaining between them. Germline V gives CDR1 SQVTM, CDR2 ANQGSEA.

This chain links TRBV5-1 with TRBJ1-1, with D hard to call. From germline, CDR1 is SGHRS and CDR2 YFSETQ. CDR3 length: 14 amino acids. V lost 0 bases and J lost 4, with 10 bases in between. In nucleotides, the CDR3 is TGCGCCAGCAGCTTGGACGAAGCCGCCACTGAAGCTTTCTTT. Translated, it gives CASSLDEAATEAFF.

The chain combines TRBV25-1 with TRBJ2-3; possible D gene TRBD2, 5 bases. V was clipped by 6 bases and J by 4 bases, with 11 bases between them. The CDR3 consists of 13 residues. Looked up from germline, CDR1 is MGHDK and CDR2 is SYGVNS. CDR3 in DNA: TGTGCCAGCAGAGAGGGATCCCCAGATACGCAGTATTTT. This gives the protein CASREGSPDTQYF. Full variable domain (remainder filled in from reference TRBV25-1 and TRBJ2-3): EADIYQTPRYLVIGTGKKITLECSQTMGHDKMYWYQQDPGMELHLIHYSYGVNSTEKGDLSSESTVSRIRTEHFPLTLESARPSHTSQYLCASREGSPDTQYFGPGTRLTVL.

The J gene is TRBJ2-5, the V gene TRBV12-5; 11 bases map to TRBD2. V shed 1 base and J 1 base; nucleotides not matched to a gene: 11. There are 19 residues in the CDR3. Germline assignment: CDR1 LGHNT and CDR2 FRNRAP. CDR3 DNA: TGTGCTAGTGGTTTGGAACAGAAAATCACTAGCGGGGGCCAAGAGACCCAGTACTTC. Residues: CASGLEQKITSGGQETQYF.

CDR3 loop: CASSLSVSNEQFF. DNA for the CDR3: TGTGCCAGCAGTTTATCCGTATCCAATGAGCAGTTCTTC. This chain uses TRBV27 with TRBJ2-1; unclear D gene. The V and J ends lost 0 bases and 6 bases respectively, with 6 bases between them. This CDR3 comprises 13 residues. Germline V CDR1 and CDR2: MNHEY, SMNVEV (reference sequence).

In DNA, the CDR3 is TGTGCCAGCAGTCCCTTTGACAGCTACAATCAGCCCCAGCATTTT. Residues: CASSPFDSYNQPQHF. The genes are TRBV6-2 or TRBV6-3 and TRBJ1-5, with a possible D match to TRBD1 (5 bases). CDR1 MNHEY and CDR2 SVGEGT come from the germline V gene. The ends were cut back, 5 bases at V and 3 bases at J, with 14 bases in the middle. CDR3 length: 15 amino acids.

V usage is TRBV2 and J usage is TRBJ1-1; TRBD1 agrees at 8 bases. The germline V gene has CDR1 SNHLY and CDR2 FYNNEI. CDR3 length: 15 amino acids. The J segment lost 0 bases and the V segment lost 5 bases, leaving 5 bases of the junction unmatched. CDR3 loop: CASSPGQGLNTEAFF. In DNA form, the CDR3 reads TGTGCCAGCAGTCCTGGACAGGGTTTGAACACTGAAGCTTTCTTT.

This sequence joins TRBV2 and TRBJ2-5; the match to TRBD1 covers 7 bases. The CDR3 is 13 residues long. V gave up 7 bases and J gave up 2 bases; unmatched junction bases: 4. CDR1 SNHLY and CDR2 FYNNEI come from the germline V gene. In DNA, the CDR3 is TGTGCCAGCACCCGGGACAGTCAAGAGACCCAGTACTTC. This translates into CASTRDSQETQYF.

The gene calls are TRBV3-1 (or the pseudogene TRBV3-2) and TRBJ2-7; 9 nucleotides align to TRBD2. The CDR3 is made up of 14 amino acids. V shed 4 bases, J shed 4 bases, and the junction held 5 bases outside the gene matches. Germline V gene sequence: CDR1 LGHDT, CDR2 YNNKEL (reference sequence). Here the CDR3 DNA reads TGTGCCAGCAGCCGTGAGCGGGGGGCATACGAGCAGTACTTC. Amino acids: CASSRERGAYEQYF.

V is TRBV19 and J is TRBJ2-1, with 9 bases lining up with TRBD2. The CDR3 spans 16 residues. CDR1 is LNHDA, CDR2 SQIVND, per germline (reference sequence). V trimming: 1 base; J trimming: 5 bases; junction bases outside the gene matches: 6. CDR3 loop: CASSIVRRGGHNEQFF. The CDR3 DNA is TGTGCCAGTAGTATAGTTAGGCGGGGGGGGCACAATGAGCAGTTCTTC.

The J gene is TRBJ1-2, the V gene TRBV11-2, with D maybe TRBD1 (5 bases). Germline lookup yields CDR1 SGHAT and CDR2 FQNNGV. The V end was cut by 0 bases, the J end by 5 bases, with 10 bases between. CDR3 size: 14 residues. In DNA, the CDR3 is TGTGCCAGCAGCTTAGAACAGGCCTGGTATGGCTACACCTTC. It encodes CASSLEQAWYGYTF.

This chain links TRBV10-2 with TRBJ2-7, with TRBD1 matching over 8 bases. Germline CDR1 and CDR2: WSHSY and SAAADI. The CDR3 extends over 12 amino acids. Trimming at V came to 6 bases and at J to 2 bases, leaving 0 bases not matched to a gene. The chain's CDR3 is CASRDRAYEQYF. In nucleotides, the CDR3 is TGCGCCAGCAGGGACAGGGCCTACGAGCAGTACTTC.

This clone is medium-sized by share. The rearrangement joins TRBV9 to TRBJ1-6; 8 bases match TRBD1. Trimming at V came to 4 bases and at J to 9 bases, leaving 9 bases not matched to a gene. Germline values: CDR1 SGDLS, CDR2 YYNGEE. The CDR3 spans 15 residues. The CDR3 DNA follows: TGTGCCAGCAGCCCCCGACAGGGGAAACGTTCACCCCTCCACTTT. It is translated as CASSPRQGKRSPLHF.

This chain links TRBV7-3 with TRBJ1-1; 9 nucleotides align to TRBD1. The CDR3 is made up of 15 amino acids. The germline V gene encodes CDR1 SGHTA and CDR2 FQGTGA. The V gene end was trimmed by 0 bases and the J gene end by 5 bases; junction bases not matched to a gene: 4. This CDR3 is CASSLTGQGWTEAFF. The CDR3 nucleotides are TGTGCCAGCAGCTTAACGGGACAGGGTTGGACTGAAGCTTTCTTT. Drawing the rest from reference TRBV7-3 and TRBJ1-1, the complete variable domain is GAGVSQTPSNKVTEKGKYVELRCDPISGHTALYWYRQSLGQGPEFLIYFQGTGAADDSGLPNDRFFAVRPEGSVSTLKIQRTERGDSAVYLCASSLTGQGWTEAFFGQGTRLTVV.

The chain links TRBV6-6 to TRBJ1-4, with D possibly TRBD1 on 5 matching bases. This CDR3 has 14 amino acids. Germline values: CDR1 MNHNY, CDR2 SVGAGI (reference sequence). V shed 2 bases and J shed 8 bases, with 12 bases lying between them. For the CDR3, the DNA is TGTGCCAGCAGTTACGGTATTGCAGGGGAAAAACTGTTTTTT. It translates to CASSYGIAGEKLFF.

The chain couples TRBV5-1 to TRBJ2-1; D may be TRBD2 (5 bases). Germline V lookup: CDR1 SGHRS, CDR2 YFSETQ. V was shortened by 8 bases and J by 3 bases, with 15 bases between the two germline ends. CDR3 length equals 14 residues. The CDR3 bases are TGCGCCAGTCGTGCGGGCTCTAACTACAATGAGCAGTTCTTC. Translation: CASRAGSNYNEQFF. Using reference TRBV5-1 and TRBJ2-1 for the parts outside the CDR3, the full variable domain is KAGVTQTPRYLIKTRGQQVTLSCSPISGHRSVSWYQQTPGQGLQFLFEYFSETQRNKGNFPGRFSGRQFSNSRSEMNVSTLELGDSALYLCASRAGSNYNEQFFGPGTRLTVL.

The chain combines TRBV7-9 with TRBJ1-3; TRBD1 aligns across 7 bases. CDR1 is SEHNR and CDR2 is FQNEAQ in the germline V gene (reference sequence). J lost 3 bases, V lost 4 bases, and 9 bases had no gene match. The CDR3 consists of 16 residues. CDR3 DNA: TGTGCCAGCAGCTGGGGACAGACCGATCTTGGAAACACCATATATTTT. Protein product: CASSWGQTDLGNTIYF. The whole variable domain, remainder taken from reference TRBV7-9 and TRBJ1-3, is DTGVSQNPRHKITKRGQNVTFRCDPISEHNRLYWYRQTLGQGPEFLTYFQNEAQLEKSRLLSDRFSAERPKGSFSTLEIQRTEQGDSAMYLCASSWGQTDLGNTIYFGEGSWLTVV.

This sequence joins TRBV7-2 and TRBJ1-5; no reliable D call. Germline V lookup: CDR1 SGHTA, CDR2 FQGNSA. V shed 2 bases and J shed 5 bases, with 7 bases lying between them. This CDR3 region has 13 residues. In nucleotides, the CDR3 is TGTGCCAGCAGCTTAATAGGAGATCAGCCCCAGCATTTT. Its translation: CASSLIGDQPQHF. Full variable domain (missing parts from reference TRBV7-2 and TRBJ1-5): GAGVSQSPSNKVTEKGKDVELRCDPISGHTALYWYRQSLGQGLEFLIYFQGNSAPDKSGLPSDRFSAERTGGSVSTLTIQRTQQEDSAVYLCASSLIGDQPQHFGDGTRLSIL.

The chain joins TRBV19 to TRBJ2-1; 10 bases agree with TRBD2. The CDR3 totals 15 residues. V was pared by 6 bases and J by 4 bases, with 6 bases of the junction left unmatched. Per germline, CDR1 LNHDA and CDR2 SQIVND (reference sequence). The CDR3: CASRVAGGNYNEQFF. The CDR3, as DNA: TGTGCCAGTAGGGTAGCGGGGGGAAATTACAATGAGCAGTTCTTC.

The rearrangement uses TRBV19 and TRBJ1-2; perhaps TRBD1 as D (6 bases). The germline V gene encodes CDR1 LNHDA and CDR2 SQIVND (reference sequence). CDR3 length: 16 amino acids. V was trimmed by 7 bases and J by 4 bases, leaving 22 bases between them. Here the CDR3 reads CASIAPGDKHRYGYTF. CDR3 coding DNA: TGTGCCAGTATCGCTCCCGGGGACAAGCATCGCTATGGCTACACCTTC. The full variable domain, its missing parts supplied by reference TRBV19 and TRBJ1-2, is DGGITQSPKYLFRKEGQNVTLSCEQNLNHDAMYWYRQDPGQGLRLIYYSQIVNDFQKGDIAEGYSVSREKKESFPLTVTSAQKNPTAFYLCASIAPGDKHRYGYTFGSGTRLTVV.

The chain carries TRBV5-1 and TRBJ2-3, with a possible D match to TRBD2 (5 bases). V lost 2 bases to trimming and J lost 2 bases, with 9 bases between them. CDR3 length: 14 amino acids. Looked up from germline, CDR1 is SGHRS and CDR2 is YFSETQ. The CDR3 DNA reads as TGCGCCAGCAGCTTAAGGACTTCCACAGATACGCAGTATTTT. It encodes CASSLRTSTDTQYF.

The V and J genes are TRBV9 and TRBJ2-4; the match to TRBD1 covers 7 bases. The CDR3 spans 16 residues. With 5 bases clipped from V and 1 base from J, the junction kept 9 bases outside the gene matches. Germline loops: CDR1 SGDLS, CDR2 YYNGEE. CDR3 region: CASSATGWGAKNIQYF. The CDR3 DNA reads TGTGCCAGCAGTGCGACAGGGTGGGGTGCCAAAAACATTCAGTACTTC.

As for this clone: This same CDR3 is encoded by further DNA sequences in the sample. This chain connects TRBV5-1 to TRBJ2-3; 10 positions match TRBD2. The V and J ends lost 0 bases and 3 bases, in that order; junction bases with no gene match: 4. The CDR3 runs to 16 residues. CDR1 and CDR2 from the germline V gene are SGHRS and YFSETQ. The CDR3 nucleotides read TGCGCCAGCAGCTTGGACAGCGGGGGGGCTACAGATACGCAGTATTTT. This translates into CASSLDSGGATDTQYF.

The chain employs TRBV29-1 and TRBJ2-5, with 7 bases that match TRBD1. CDR3 length equals 13 residues. Germline CDR1 reads SQVTM; CDR2 reads ANQGSEA. The V gene end was trimmed by 5 bases and the J gene end by 1 base; junction bases not matched to a gene: 4. The CDR3 nucleotides read TGCAGCGTTCTTGGGGACAGCCAAGAGACCCAGTACTTC. Its protein product is CSVLGDSQETQYF.

For the CDR3, the DNA is TGTGCCAGCAGCCGACAGACGCCGAACACCGGGGAGCTGTTTTTT. Residues: CASSRQTPNTGELFF. The chain uses TRBV6-2 or TRBV6-3 and TRBJ2-2; D is possibly TRBD1 (5 bases). V was clipped by 6 bases and J by 0 bases, with 11 bases between them. Germline assignment: CDR1 MNHEY and CDR2 SVGEGT. The CDR3 spans 15 residues.

The chain combines TRBV5-8 with TRBJ1-2; D ambiguous. The V end was cut by 4 bases, the J end by 6 bases, with 16 bases between. Germline assignment: CDR1 SGHTS and CDR2 YDEGEE. The CDR3 consists of 14 residues. In DNA, the CDR3 is TGTGCCAGCAGCCCGTGGGGTACGGGGAATGGCTACACCTTC. The encoded protein is CASSPWGTGNGYTF. Drawing the rest from reference TRBV5-8 and TRBJ1-2, the complete variable domain is EAGVTQSPTHLIKTRGQQATLRCSPISGHTSVYWYQQALGLGLQFLLWYDEGEERNRGNFPPRFSGRQFPNYSSELNVNALELEDSALYLCASSPWGTGNGYTFGSGTRLTVV.

The chain carries TRBV20-1 and TRBJ2-5; tentative D call: TRBD1 (5 bases). The CDR3 is made up of 11 amino acids. Germline V CDR1 and CDR2: DFQATT, SNEGSKA (reference sequence). V was trimmed by 1 base and J by 5 bases, leaving 5 bases between them. CDR3 in amino acids: CSARGGETQYF. The CDR3 DNA follows: TGCAGTGCTAGAGGGGGCGAGACCCAGTACTTC.

Note on this clone: Its ends do not fully match the called genes, so a read error is possible. V gene TRBV7-7 combines with J gene TRBJ1-4; 10 bases agree with TRBD1. The CDR3 totals 15 residues. Germline V gene data show CDR1 as SSHAT and CDR2 as FNYEAQ (reference sequence). The CDR3 DNA reads as TGTGCTAGCAGCCTCGACAGGGGGCTAGGTGAAAAACTGTTTTTT. Translation gives CASSLDRGLGEKLFF.

J is TRBJ2-7 and V is TRBV19, with 8 bases that match TRBD2. V was pared by 4 bases and J by 4 bases, with 9 bases of the junction left unmatched. Germline CDR1 is LNHDA and CDR2 is SQIVND (reference sequence). The CDR3 spans 15 residues. The CDR3 reads CASSNDRGGPYEQYF. CDR3 nucleotide sequence: TGTGCCAGTAGTAACGATCGGGGGGGGCCGTACGAGCAGTACTTC.